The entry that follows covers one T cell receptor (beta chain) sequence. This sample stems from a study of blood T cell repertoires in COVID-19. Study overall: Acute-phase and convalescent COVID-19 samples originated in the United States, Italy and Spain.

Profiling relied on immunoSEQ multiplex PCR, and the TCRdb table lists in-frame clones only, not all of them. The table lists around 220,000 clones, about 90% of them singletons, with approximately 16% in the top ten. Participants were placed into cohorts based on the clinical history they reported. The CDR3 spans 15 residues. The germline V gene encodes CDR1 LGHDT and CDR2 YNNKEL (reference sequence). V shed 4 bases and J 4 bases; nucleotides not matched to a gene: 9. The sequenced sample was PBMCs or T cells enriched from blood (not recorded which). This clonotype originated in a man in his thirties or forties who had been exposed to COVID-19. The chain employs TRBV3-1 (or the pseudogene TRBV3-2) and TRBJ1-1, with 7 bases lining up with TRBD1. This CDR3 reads CASSRRQGWSTEAFF. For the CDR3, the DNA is TGTGCCAGCAGCCGCCGACAGGGATGGAGCACTGAAGCTTTCTTT.